What follows is one T cell receptor beta chain and its context. These data come from a study of blood T cell repertoires in COVID-19. Background on the study: PBMCs, B-cell-depleted T cells, or T cells provided the cDNA or gDNA that made up the material.

Residents of about two dozen US areas, aged about 18 to 89 years, made up the participants. Participant-reported clinical history was the basis for cohort assignment. In the source study's methods: Nucleated cell counts were estimated from reference gene primer amplification. Sequenced by immunoSEQ multiplex PCR; TCRdb stores in-frame clones only, minus some. The V and J calls and the clone size are those of that table, but D and trimming were determined from the DNA. The data hold roughly 150,000 clones, with over 80% observed a single time. Deletions cut 1 base from V and 6 bases from J, with 13 bases between. The CDR3 runs 15 residues. The germline gives CDR1 MGHRA, CDR2 YSYEKL.

The clonotype comes from a woman between 40 and 55 years old who had recovered from COVID-19. Sequenced input: PBMCs or T cells enriched from blood (not recorded which). The chain employs TRBV4-1 and TRBJ2-1; D is unresolved. The CDR3 DNA reads TGCGCCAGCAGCCAAGTCGTGACAAGTCTCAATGAGCAGTTCTTC. Its protein product is CASSQVVTSLNEQFF.